This T cell receptor (beta chain) was identified during a study of blood T cell repertoires in COVID-19. Study-wide context: COVID-19 samples, acute and convalescent, were from the United States, Italy and Spain. The analysed material was cDNA or gDNA that came from T cells, B-cell-depleted T cells, or PBMCs.

Trimming took off 0 bases at V and 1 base at J, with 8 bases between the two ends. The CDR3 is 14 residues long. Germline assignment: CDR1 SGHRS and CDR2 YFSETQ. Seattle-derived patients entered the study during active infection and were followed longitudinally. The authors' processing: Counts of nucleated cells, estimated from reference gene primer amplification, were obtained. Repertoires were generated with immunoSEQ multiplex PCR, while TCRdb's copy carries only in-frame clones and drops some. The V and J calls and clone size come from that table; D and trimming were worked out from the DNA. The table has approximately 210,000 clones, about 85% seen once.

This chain uses TRBV5-1 with TRBJ2-7, with TRBD1 as a possible D gene (6 bases). The sequenced sample consisted of peripheral blood. The origin of this receptor is a man in his sixties with COVID-19, enrolled during active disease. CDR3 DNA sequence: TGCGCCAGCAGCTTGGGGACAGTTTCCTACGAGCAGTACTTC. This translates into CASSLGTVSYEQYF.